The rows below give T cell receptor beta chains drawn from one sample of a study of blood T cells in healthy people across ages. TCRdb reprocessed the 5' RACE reads with MiXCR, giving one entry per CDR3 protein. The repertoire includes hundreds of thousands of distinct CDR3 sequences, 58% of them detected once, and 22% sits in the top ten. Sequenced input: blood. The receptor source for this set is a man under 40 in good health. The CDR3 runs from the conserved cysteine through the conserved F or W. A D gene is named only where the DNA matches it firmly. Only some rows state a clone size, as once, few, many or a class for expanded clones.

size	J	V	D	DNA	CDR3
-	TRBJ1-2	TRBV2	-	TGTGCCAGCGGGTACGCGGGGGTGATCTATGGCTACACCTTC	CASGYAGVIYGYTF
few	TRBJ2-1	TRBV10-3	TRBD1	TGTGCCATCAGTGAGTCGATTGGGACAGGGGAGAACAATGAGCAGTTCTTC	CAISESIGTGENNEQFF
-	TRBJ2-7	TRBV2	TRBD2	TGTGCCAGCACCATACTAGCGGGGCTCAGCGAGCAGTACTTC	CASTILAGLSEQYF
-	TRBJ1-4	TRBV6-1	-	TGTGCCAGCAGTGACAGGGGTGCCACTAATGAAAAACTGTTTTTT	CASSDRGATNEKLFF
-	TRBJ2-7	TRBV6-2/TRBV6-3	-	TGTGCCAGCACTTCCAACCTAGGGGGTGAGCAGTACTTC	CASTSNLGGEQYF
-	TRBJ1-2	TRBV25-1	TRBD1	TGTGCCAGCAGTGCTCAAAAGGGGGCGAGGGGCTACACCTTC	CASSAQKGARGYTF
-	TRBJ2-7	TRBV4-2	-	TGTGCCAGCAGCCAAGATCTGGTCGAGTCCTACGAGCAGTACTTC	CASSQDLVESYEQYF
-	TRBJ2-2	TRBV4-3	-	TGCGCCAGCAGCCAAGATATAGGGGGAACCGGGGAGCTGTTTTTT	CASSQDIGGTGELFF
-	TRBJ2-2	TRBV6-5	-	TGTGCCAGCAGTTTGGGTGACATCAGCACCGGGGAGCTGTTTTTT	CASSLGDISTGELFF
-	TRBJ1-6	TRBV6-5	-	TGTGCCAGCAGTTACTCGAGAACCCCCCGGGCACCCCTCCACTTT	CASSYSRTPRAPLHF
-	TRBJ2-7	TRBV6-1	TRBD2	TGTGCCAGCAGTGTTCGTCTGACGGGAGGCTCCCTCTACGAGCAGTACTTC	CASSVRLTGGSLYEQYF
-	TRBJ1-1	TRBV20-1	-	TGCAGTGCTCCGAGGGGGTACACTGAAGCTTTCTTT	CSAPRGYTEAFF
once	TRBJ1-2	TRBV29-1	TRBD1	TGCAGCGCCCTAACAGGGGGTTATGGCTACACCTTC	CSALTGGYGYTF
-	TRBJ2-5	TRBV5-1	-	TGCGCCAGCAGCTTTTTCGACAGTCAAGAGACCCAGTACTTC	CASSFFDSQETQYF
-	TRBJ1-1	TRBV20-1	-	TGCAGTGCTACGGCTGGTGGGGGAGAAAGGGAAGCTTTCTTT	CSATAGGGEREAFF
-	TRBJ1-6	TRBV25-1	-	TGTGCCAGCAGTGAATCAGCGAGCCCCTATAATTCACCCCTCCACTTT	CASSESASPYNSPLHF
-	TRBJ2-7	TRBV10-3	-	TGTGCCATCAGTGAAGGACCGATCTACGAGCAGTACTTC	CAISEGPIYEQYF
few	TRBJ2-7	TRBV29-1	-	TGCAGCGTCGAGCCGTCAGGCGACGAGCAGTACTTC	CSVEPSGDEQYF
-	TRBJ2-7	TRBV5-1	TRBD2	TGCGCCAGCAGCATTGGGACTAGCGGGGGGTTCGAGCAGTACTTC	CASSIGTSGGFEQYF
-	TRBJ2-1	TRBV6-2/TRBV6-3	-	TGTGCCGGTAGGGGAGCGGCATACAATGAGCAGTTCTTC	CAGRGAAYNEQFF
-	TRBJ2-3	TRBV20-1	TRBD2	TGCAGTGCTAGAGGAAGGCCTAGCGGGGGAACAGATACGCAGTATTTT	CSARGRPSGGTDTQYF
-	TRBJ1-2	TRBV29-1	-	TGCAGCGTTGAGGGCTACACCTTC	CSVEGYTF